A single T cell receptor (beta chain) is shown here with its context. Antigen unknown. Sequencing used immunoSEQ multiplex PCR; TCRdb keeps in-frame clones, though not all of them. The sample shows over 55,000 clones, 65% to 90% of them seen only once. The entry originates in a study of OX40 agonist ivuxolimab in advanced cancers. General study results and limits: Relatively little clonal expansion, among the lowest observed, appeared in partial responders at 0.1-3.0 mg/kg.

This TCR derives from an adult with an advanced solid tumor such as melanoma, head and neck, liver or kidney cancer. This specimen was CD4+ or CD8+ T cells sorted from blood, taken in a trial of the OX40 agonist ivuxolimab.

CDR3 in DNA: TGTGCCAGCAGCTTGGGACAGGGTCTGGACTATGGCTACACCTTC. This encodes CASSLGQGLDYGYTF. The chain uses TRBV5-5 and TRBJ1-2; TRBD1 matches at 7 bases. Trimming took 0 bases from V and 3 from J; bases not matched to a gene: 5. CDR1 and CDR2 (germline): SGHKS, YYEKEE (reference sequence). The CDR3 is 15 amino acids. The full variable domain, with the rest looked up from reference TRBV5-5 and TRBJ1-2, is DAGVTQSPTHLIKTRGQQVTLRCSPISGHKSVSWYQQVLGQGPQFIFQYYEKEERGRGNFPDRFSARQFPNYSSELNVNALLLGDSALYLCASSLGQGLDYGYTFGSGTRLTVV.